The T cell receptor (beta chain) under discussion was sequenced for a study of T-cell memory formation after mild COVID-19. Study conclusions and caveats: The authors did not confirm SARS-CoV-2 specificity of second-wave clones peaking day 37. Clones shrinking between day 15 and 85 showed a balanced CD4/CD8 split, and those that grew later tilted toward CD4+.

Via MiXCR, TCRdb re-called the 5' RACE reads, giving one row per CDR3 protein. This sample has about 130,000 distinct CDR3 sequences, with 17% found just once. This clonotype was counted only a few times. Antigen: not known. CDR3 length: 15 residues. From germline, CDR1 is SGHNT and CDR2 YENEEA. V trimming: 5 bases; J trimming: 3 bases; junction bases outside the gene matches: 6. The clonotype originates from a man younger than 30 who had mild COVID-19 (a few samples of this study predate the infection). Cell type and time point are not known. The genes are TRBV11-3 and TRBJ2-3; 9 nucleotides agree with TRBD1. The sample was PBMCs or a T cell subset sorted from them (not recorded which). CDR3 DNA: TGTGCCAGCAGCATGGCCGGGACAGGGACAGATACGCAGTATTTT. Translating gives CASSMAGTGTDTQYF.